This T cell receptor (beta chain) was captured by sequencing in a study of a mutant IDH1 vaccine in newly diagnosed glioma. Background on the study: There were 62.5% males and approximately 38% females among treated patients, whose mean age was roughly 40 years.

This CDR3 has 12 residues. The germline V gene encodes CDR1 SEHNR and CDR2 FQNEAQ (reference sequence). The ends were cut back, 2 bases at V and 3 bases at J, with 4 bases in the middle. Comments on this clone: Its antigen is currently unknown.

Data came from immunoSEQ multiplex PCR; TCRdb stores just in-frame clones and leaves some out. The table has approximately 66,000 clones, 75% to 90% seen once. Time point: week 23, last vaccination. In the vaccine, a single dose held 300 ug of the mutant IDH1 20-mer peptide, along with topical imiquimod. V and J are TRBV7-9 and TRBJ1-1; no clear D gene. The sequences come from PBMCs, collected from a glioma patient whose treatment included an IDH1 peptide vaccine. The sequence derives from a man aged 18 to 29 with glioma. The CDR3 protein is CASSLWDTEAFF. Here the CDR3 DNA reads TGTGCCAGCAGCTTATGGGACACTGAAGCTTTCTTT.